The rows below give T cell receptor beta chains drawn from one sample of a study of CD8 T cells in Susac syndrome. TCRdb fed the immunoSEQ multiplex PCR reads into MiXCR, producing one record per CDR3 protein. The sample lists 150,000 or so distinct CDR3 sequences, just under 97% occurring once. Material: CD8+ T cells from PBMCs. The receptors originated from a human donor with multiple sclerosis. Both conserved end residues are part of each CDR3. A D gene is named only where the DNA matches it firmly. The listing skips clone size in some rows; elsewhere it reads once, few, many or a size class.

v_call	j_call	d_call	clone_size	cdr3_aa	cdr3_nt
TRBV6-1	TRBJ1-6	NA	NA	CASSEAGPSSYNSPLHF	TGTGCCAGCAGTGAAGCAGGGCCCAGCTCCTATAATTCACCCCTCCACTTT
TRBV20-1	TRBJ1-1	NA	NA	CSARDLGSGWNTEAFF	TGCAGTGCTAGAGATCTGGGGAGCGGTTGGAACACTGAAGCTTTCTTT
TRBV13	TRBJ1-2	TRBD1	NA	CASSLQGRDSFDTF	TGTGCCAGCAGCTTACAAGGCAGGGACAGCTTCGACACCTTC
TRBV27	TRBJ1-1	NA	NA	CASYRGPNTEAFF	TGTGCCAGCTATAGGGGACCCAACACTGAAGCTTTCTTT
TRBV7-9	TRBJ2-3	NA	NA	CASIRLGSSTDTQYF	TGTGCCAGCATCCGGCTGGGAAGTAGCACAGATACGCAGTATTTT
TRBV20-1	TRBJ2-1	TRBD2	NA	CSVGTSGGHNEQFF	TGCAGTGTTGGGACTAGCGGGGGGCACAATGAGCAGTTCTTC
TRBV27	TRBJ2-3	NA	NA	CASSSRLGQDTQYF	TGTGCCAGCAGTTCCCGCCTCGGCCAAGATACGCAGTATTTT
TRBV20-1	TRBJ1-1	NA	NA	CSATENTEAFF	TGCAGTGCCACCGAGAACACTGAAGCTTTCTTT
TRBV19	TRBJ1-1	TRBD1	once	CASKTGMSVFTEAFF	TGTGCCAGTAAGACAGGGATGAGTGTATTCACTGAAGCTTTCTTT
TRBV3-1	TRBJ2-1	TRBD2	NA	CASSQDLAGGDNEQFF	TGTGCCAGCAGCCAAGACCTAGCGGGGGGTGACAATGAGCAGTTCTTC
TRBV30	TRBJ2-1	NA	NA	CAWTDSNEQFF	TGTGCCTGGACGGATTCTAATGAGCAGTTCTTC
TRBV13	TRBJ1-5	TRBD1	once	CASSHGTGFQPQHF	TGTGCCAGCAGCCACGGGACAGGGTTTCAGCCCCAGCATTTT
TRBV29-1	TRBJ1-1	NA	NA	CSVVVSIGAFF	TGCAGCGTTGTCGTCAGCATTGGAGCTTTCTTT
TRBV10-3	TRBJ2-7	NA	once	CAISESNAPPYEQYF	TGTGCCATCAGTGAGTCGAACGCACCACCCTACGAGCAGTACTTC
TRBV5-1	TRBJ2-3	NA	NA	CASSPVGKSTDTQYF	TGCGCCAGCAGCCCCGTTGGGAAGAGCACAGATACGCAGTATTTT
TRBV20-1	TRBJ2-1	NA	NA	CSANHDEQFF	TGCAGTGCTAATCACGATGAGCAGTTCTTC
TRBV29-1	TRBJ2-5	NA	NA	CSVDEGTPLSQETQYF	TGCAGCGTTGATGAGGGGACCCCGCTGTCTCAAGAGACCCAGTACTTC
TRBV29-1	TRBJ1-1	NA	NA	CSVDAVVGPEAFF	TGCAGCGTTGATGCCGTGGTGGGTCCTGAAGCTTTCTTT
TRBV4-1	TRBJ1-2	NA	NA	CASSQDRSSFYGYTF	TGCGCCAGCAGCCAAGATCGGTCCAGCTTCTATGGCTACACCTTC
TRBV30	TRBJ1-3	NA	NA	CAWKRAGNTIYF	TGTGCCTGGAAACGGGCAGGAAACACCATATATTTT
TRBV7-6	TRBJ2-5	NA	once	CASSLGRNEETQYF	TGTGCCAGCAGCCTCGGACGAAATGAAGAGACCCAGTACTTC
TRBV27	TRBJ2-7	NA	NA	CASSLGDEQYF	TGTGCCAGCAGTCTTGGGGACGAGCAGTACTTC
TRBV29-1	TRBJ2-1	NA	NA	CSVEDLGARSYNEQFF	TGCAGCGTTGAAGATCTGGGCGCCCGCTCCTACAATGAGCAGTTCTTC
TRBV3-1	TRBJ1-2	NA	NA	CASSRTGTSKGGYTF	TGTGCCAGCAGTCGAACCGGGACATCTAAGGGTGGCTACACCTTC
TRBV11-2	TRBJ2-1	TRBD2	NA	CASSLASSGLGEQFF	TGTGCCAGCAGCTTAGCTTCTAGCGGGCTGGGTGAGCAGTTCTTC
TRBV6-2/TRBV6-3	TRBJ2-7	NA	NA	CASTIRTATYEQYF	TGTGCCAGCACAATCAGGACAGCCACCTACGAGCAGTACTTC
TRBV15	TRBJ2-1	NA	NA	CATSRGANFDSYNEQFF	TGTGCCACCAGCAGGGGGGCCAATTTCGACTCCTACAATGAGCAGTTCTTC
TRBV29-1	TRBJ2-2	NA	few	CSTSSANTGELFF	TGCAGCACTTCATCGGCGAACACCGGGGAGCTGTTTTTT
TRBV12-3/TRBV12-4	TRBJ2-3	NA	NA	CASSRSGSTDTQYF	TGTGCCAGCAGTCGTAGCGGTTCCACAGATACGCAGTATTTT
TRBV27	TRBJ2-2	NA	NA	CATIHARELFF	TGTGCCACTATCCACGCCAGGGAGCTGTTTTTT
TRBV20-1	TRBJ2-1	TRBD2	NA	CSARTSGVYNEQFF	TGCAGTGCTCGAACTAGCGGGGTATACAATGAGCAGTTCTTC
TRBV2	TRBJ2-1	NA	NA	CASRDARHHNEQFF	TGTGCCAGCAGGGATGCGCGACACCACAATGAGCAGTTCTTC
TRBV20-1	TRBJ1-1	NA	NA	CSSRRGTEAFF	TGCAGCTCGAGGAGGGGCACTGAAGCTTTCTTT
TRBV4-1	TRBJ2-7	NA	NA	CASSQDQGYEQYF	TGCGCCAGCAGCCAAGATCAAGGCTACGAGCAGTACTTC
TRBV9	TRBJ2-5	TRBD2	once	CASSLGASGGSEETQYF	TGTGCCAGCAGTCTAGGGGCTAGCGGGGGGTCCGAAGAGACCCAGTACTTC
TRBV3-1	TRBJ2-1	NA	NA	CASSPWTIKNEQFF	TGTGCCAGCAGCCCCTGGACTATTAAGAATGAGCAGTTCTTC
TRBV5-1	TRBJ1-6	NA	NA	CASSPAGTSTLHF	TGCGCCAGCAGCCCGGCGGGCACGTCCACCCTCCACTTT
TRBV6-6	TRBJ2-5	NA	NA	CASNSQLQETQYF	TGTGCCAGCAACTCGCAGCTCCAAGAGACCCAGTACTTC
TRBV7-6	TRBJ2-5	NA	NA	CASSPGAQYF	TGTGCCAGCAGCCCAGGGGCCCAGTACTTC
TRBV6-1	TRBJ2-1	NA	once	CASSHIIGGSYNEQFF	TGTGCCAGCAGCCACATCATAGGCGGTTCCTACAATGAGCAGTTCTTC